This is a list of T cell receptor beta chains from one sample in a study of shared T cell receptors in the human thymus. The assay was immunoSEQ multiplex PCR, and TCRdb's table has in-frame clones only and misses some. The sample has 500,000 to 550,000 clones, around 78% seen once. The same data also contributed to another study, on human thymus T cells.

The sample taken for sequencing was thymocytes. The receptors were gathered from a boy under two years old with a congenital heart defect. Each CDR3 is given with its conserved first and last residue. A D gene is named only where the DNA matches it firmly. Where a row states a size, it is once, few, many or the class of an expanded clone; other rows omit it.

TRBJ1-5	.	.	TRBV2	CATGHGGLPQHF	TGTGCCACCGGGCATGGGGGCCTGCCCCAGCATTTT
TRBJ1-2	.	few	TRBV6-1	CASPRAPGEGYTF	TGTGCCAGCCCCAGGGCGCCCGGAGAGGGCTACACCTTC
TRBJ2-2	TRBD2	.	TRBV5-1	CASSLVGGRATGELFF	TGCGCCAGCAGCTTGGTTGGCGGGAGGGCCACCGGGGAGCTGTTTTTT
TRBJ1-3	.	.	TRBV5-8	CASSLDWVEDSGNTIYF	TGTGCCAGCAGCTTGGATTGGGTTGAGGACAGTGGAAACACCATATATTTT
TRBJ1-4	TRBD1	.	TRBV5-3	CARSDRGQSRKLFF	TGTGCCAGAAGCGACAGGGGGCAGTCGCGAAAACTGTTTTTT
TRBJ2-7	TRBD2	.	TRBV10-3	CAISEGTSGFFYEQYF	TGTGCCATCAGTGAGGGGACTAGCGGGTTCTTCTACGAGCAGTACTTC
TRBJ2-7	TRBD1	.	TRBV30	CAWSRGQGTEQYF	TGTGCCTGGAGTAGGGGACAGGGCACCGAGCAGTACTTC
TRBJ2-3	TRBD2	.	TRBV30	CAWRDPQREGSTDTQYF	TGTGCCTGGAGGGATCCGCAGCGGGAGGGAAGCACAGATACGCAGTATTTT
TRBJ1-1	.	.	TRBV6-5	CASTRGGGTEAFF	TGTGCCAGCACACGAGGGGGGGGAACTGAAGCTTTCTTT
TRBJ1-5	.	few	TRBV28	CASRSLVHSNQPQHF	TGTGCCAGCAGGTCACTAGTCCATAGCAATCAGCCCCAGCATTTT
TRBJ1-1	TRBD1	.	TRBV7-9	CASRSPGQAAFF	TGTGCCAGCAGATCTCCGGGACAGGCAGCTTTCTTT
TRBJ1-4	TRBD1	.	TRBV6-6	CASRDSSGGGNEKLFF	TGTGCCAGCAGAGACAGCTCAGGGGGCGGTAATGAAAAACTGTTTTTT
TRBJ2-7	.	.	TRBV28	CASSLGPTPTYEQYF	TGTGCCAGCAGTTTAGGCCCAACCCCCACCTACGAGCAGTACTTC
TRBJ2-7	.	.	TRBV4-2	CASSQGSGDEQYF	TGTGCCAGCAGCCAAGGGTCGGGAGACGAGCAGTACTTC
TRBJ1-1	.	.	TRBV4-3	CASSQDNERDAFF	TGCGCCAGCAGCCAAGATAACGAGCGGGACGCTTTCTTT
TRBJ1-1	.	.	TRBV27	CASGGLGAEAFF	TGTGCCAGCGGCGGCTTGGGTGCTGAAGCTTTCTTT
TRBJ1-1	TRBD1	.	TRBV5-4	CASSLWGTGNTEAFF	TGTGCCAGCAGCTTGTGGGGGACAGGGAACACTGAAGCTTTCTTT
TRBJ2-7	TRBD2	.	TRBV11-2	CASSLEGGTSGTYEQYF	TGTGCCAGCAGCTTAGAGGGGGGGACTAGCGGAACCTACGAGCAGTACTTC
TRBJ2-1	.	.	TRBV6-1	CASSEAFRHSTRDEQFF	TGTGCCAGCAGTGAAGCGTTTAGACATTCTACCAGGGATGAGCAGTTCTTC
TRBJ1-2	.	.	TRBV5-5	CASSLGTNGYTF	TGTGCCAGCAGCTTGGGGACAAATGGCTACACCTTC
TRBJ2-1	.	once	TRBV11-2	CASSGAVFTPNEQFF	TGTGCCAGCAGCGGGGCCGTCTTTACCCCCAATGAGCAGTTCTTC
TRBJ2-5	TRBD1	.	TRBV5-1	CASSSGDRGETQYF	TGCGCCAGCAGCTCAGGGGACAGGGGGGAGACCCAGTACTTC
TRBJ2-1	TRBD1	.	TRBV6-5	CASSYPTGGAYNEQFF	TGTGCCAGCAGTTACCCCACAGGGGGCGCCTACAATGAGCAGTTCTTC
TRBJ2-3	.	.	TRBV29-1	CSVGARDTQYF	TGCAGCGTTGGGGCAAGGGATACGCAGTATTTT
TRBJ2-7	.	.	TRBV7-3	CASSLGERVVPYEQYF	TGTGCCAGCAGCTTAGGGGAGCGGGTTGTCCCTTACGAGCAGTACTTC
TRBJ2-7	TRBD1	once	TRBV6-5	CASSHGTAATYEQYF	TGTGCCAGCAGCCATGGGACAGCGGCGACCTACGAGCAGTACTTC
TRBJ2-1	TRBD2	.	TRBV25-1	CASSITSGRMAEQFF	TGTGCCAGCAGTATAACTAGCGGGAGGATGGCTGAGCAGTTCTTC
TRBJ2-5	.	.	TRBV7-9	CASSLFGEGQETQYF	TGTGCCAGCAGCTTATTCGGAGAGGGACAAGAGACCCAGTACTTC
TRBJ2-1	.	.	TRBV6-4	CASFGVRGHEQFF	TGTGCCAGCTTTGGAGTACGCGGCCATGAGCAGTTCTTC
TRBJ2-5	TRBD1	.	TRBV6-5	CASSHDRGLQTQYF	TGTGCCAGCAGCCATGACAGGGGCCTACAGACCCAGTACTTC
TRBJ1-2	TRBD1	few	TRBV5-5	CASSSDRRGYGYTF	TGTGCCAGCAGCTCGGACAGGAGGGGCTATGGCTACACCTTC
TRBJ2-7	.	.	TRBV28	CASSLWAQSGYEQYF	TGTGCCAGCAGTTTATGGGCCCAAAGCGGGTACGAGCAGTACTTC
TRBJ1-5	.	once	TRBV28	CASSPSGTSSFYSNQPQHF	TGTGCCAGCAGTCCCTCCGGGACAAGTTCCTTTTACAGCAATCAGCCCCAGCATTTT
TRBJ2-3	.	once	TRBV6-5	CASTPPDGSTDTQYF	TGTGCCAGCACCCCACCTGACGGGAGCACAGATACGCAGTATTTT
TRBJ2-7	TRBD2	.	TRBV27	CASSLRRESYEQYF	TGTGCCAGCAGTTTGAGGCGGGAGTCTTACGAGCAGTACTTC
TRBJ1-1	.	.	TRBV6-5	CASSFTGTGNTEAFF	TGTGCCAGCAGTTTCACCGGGACTGGGAACACTGAAGCTTTCTTT
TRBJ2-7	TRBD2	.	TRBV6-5	CASRRLAGLYEQYF	TGTGCCAGCAGGCGACTAGCGGGACTCTACGAGCAGTACTTC
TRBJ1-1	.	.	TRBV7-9	CASRPQVGQMNTEAFF	TGTGCCAGCAGGCCCCAGGTAGGTCAGATGAACACTGAAGCTTTCTTT
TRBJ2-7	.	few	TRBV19	CASSRSGGRGYEQYF	TGTGCCAGTAGTAGGTCAGGAGGGAGAGGCTACGAGCAGTACTTC
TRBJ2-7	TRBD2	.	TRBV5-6	CASSFGLAGAGSSYEQYF	TGTGCCAGCAGCTTCGGACTAGCGGGAGCGGGGAGCTCCTACGAGCAGTACTTC
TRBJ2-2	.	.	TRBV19	CASLNRVTGELFF	TGTGCCAGCTTAAACAGGGTAACCGGGGAGCTGTTTTTT
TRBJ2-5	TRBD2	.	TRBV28	CAGGGRKETQYF	TGTGCCGGCGGGGGGAGGAAAGAGACCCAGTACTTC
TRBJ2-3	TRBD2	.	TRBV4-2	CASSVGLAGGKTQYF	TGTGCCAGCAGCGTGGGACTAGCGGGAGGGAAGACGCAGTATTTT
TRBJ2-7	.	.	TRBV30	CAWSVGRDKPYEQYF	TGTGCCTGGAGTGTGGGCAGGGACAAACCCTACGAGCAGTACTTC
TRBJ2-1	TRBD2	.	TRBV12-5	CASGLAPYREEYNEQFF	TGTGCTAGTGGTTTGGCCCCTTACCGGGAGGAATACAATGAGCAGTTCTTC
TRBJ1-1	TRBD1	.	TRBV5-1	CASEQGAEAFF	TGCGCCAGCGAACAGGGGGCTGAAGCTTTCTTT
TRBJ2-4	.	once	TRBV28	CASSSRDTGNIQYF	TGTGCCAGCAGTTCCAGGGACACTGGAAACATTCAGTACTTC
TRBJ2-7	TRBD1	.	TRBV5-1	CASSREKDRGLYEQYF	TGCGCCAGCAGCCGAGAAAAGGACAGGGGACTCTACGAGCAGTACTTC
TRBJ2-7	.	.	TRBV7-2	CASSLPLPYEQYF	TGTGCCAGCAGCCTTCCCCTCCCCTACGAGCAGTACTTC
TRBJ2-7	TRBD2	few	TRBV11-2	CASSSGLAGSYEQYF	TGTGCCAGCAGCTCAGGACTAGCGGGCTCCTACGAGCAGTACTTC
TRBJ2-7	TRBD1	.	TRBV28	CASSLSGTGDYEQYF	TGTGCCAGCAGTTTAAGCGGGACAGGGGACTACGAGCAGTACTTC
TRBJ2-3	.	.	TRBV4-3	CASSQEVGALAGTQYF	TGCGCCAGCAGCCAAGAGGTGGGGGCGCTAGCTGGTACGCAGTATTTT
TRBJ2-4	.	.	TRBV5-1	CASSLHPRGLAKNIQYF	TGCGCCAGCAGCCTCCACCCCCGGGGATTGGCCAAAAACATTCAGTACTTC
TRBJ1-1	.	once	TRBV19	CASNGPPNTEAFF	TGTGCCAGTAATGGCCCTCCTAACACTGAAGCTTTCTTT
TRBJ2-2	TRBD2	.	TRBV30	CAWSTLAQNTGELFF	TGTGCCTGGAGTACACTAGCGCAGAACACCGGGGAGCTGTTTTTT
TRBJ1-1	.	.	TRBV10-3	CAISDHPGDHLGSTEAFF	TGTGCCATCAGTGATCATCCAGGGGACCACTTAGGGAGCACTGAAGCTTTCTTT
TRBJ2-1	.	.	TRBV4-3	CASGRDYYNEQFF	TGCGCCAGCGGACGGGATTACTACAATGAGCAGTTCTTC
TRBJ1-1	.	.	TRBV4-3	CASSLRGGHEAFF	TGCGCCAGCAGCTTGCGGGGCGGCCATGAAGCTTTCTTT
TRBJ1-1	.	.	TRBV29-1	CSVEISLPGPTEGTEAFF	TGCAGCGTTGAAATCTCACTCCCTGGACCGACGGAGGGCACTGAAGCTTTCTTT